Below, 5 T cell receptor beta chains from the same sample are listed, as sequenced in a study of identifying expanded T cells in peripheral blood. Sequencing was performed with immunoSEQ multiplex PCR; in TCRdb, only in-frame clones are kept and a portion is missing. The sample has 90,000 to 110,000 clones, about 87% seen once; the top ten hold just under 8.5%. Sequencing was performed on blood. These receptors were collected from a person aged 18 to 75 in good health.

The CDR3, as DNA: TGTGCCAGCAGCAACCGGGACAGGGGGATTTTGGGCTACACCTTC. Translation: CASSNRDRGILGYTF. The genes are TRBV13 and TRBJ1-2, with 11 bases identical to TRBD1. With 5 bases clipped from V and 8 bases from J, the junction kept 10 bases outside the gene matches. The CDR3 is 15 amino acids. Germline V gene sequence: CDR1 PRHDT, CDR2 FYEKMQ (reference sequence). The whole variable domain, remainder taken from reference TRBV13 and TRBJ1-2, is AAGVIQSPRHLIKEKRETATLKCYPIPRHDTVYWYQQGPGQDPQFLISFYEKMQSDKGSIPDRFSAQQFSDYHSELNMSSLELGDSALYFCASSNRDRGILGYTFGSGTRLTVV.

This clone showed up just a few times. The gene calls are TRBV11-2 and TRBJ2-3; D remains ambiguous. Trimming pared 5 bases from V and 0 bases from J, leaving 9 bases between. CDR3 length: 14 amino acids. Germline CDR1 is SGHAT and CDR2 is FQNNGV. CDR3: CASSPRQSTDTQYF. The CDR3 nucleotides read TGTGCCAGCAGCCCTCGACAAAGCACAGATACGCAGTATTTT.

The chain couples TRBV21-1 to TRBJ1-5; the table gives TRBD1 as D, unverified against the DNA. TRBV21-1 is marked as a pseudogene. The CDR3 contains 14 residues. The DNA of the CDR3 is TGTGCCAGCCGAAACCGGACAGACGATCAGCCCCAGCATTTT. Translation: CASRNRTDDQPQHF.

V and J are TRBV5-1 and TRBJ2-2; 14 bases are shared with TRBD2. V trimming: 4 bases; J trimming: 8 bases; junction bases outside the gene matches: 4. This CDR3 comprises 15 residues. Germline CDR1 SGHRS, CDR2 YFSETQ. The CDR3 sequence is CASSKGTSGSGELFF. The CDR3 DNA follows: TGCGCCAGCAGCAAAGGGACTAGCGGGAGTGGGGAGCTGTTTTTT. Full variable domain (outside the CDR3, taken from reference TRBV5-1 and TRBJ2-2): KAGVTQTPRYLIKTRGQQVTLSCSPISGHRSVSWYQQTPGQGLQFLFEYFSETQRNKGNFPGRFSGRQFSNSRSEMNVSTLELGDSALYLCASSKGTSGSGELFFGEGSRLTVL.

The chain employs TRBV7-3 and TRBJ1-2, with D possibly TRBD1 on 5 matching bases. The V end lost 5 bases, the J end lost 4 bases, and 17 bases lay between the germline ends. This CDR3 is 15 amino acids long. Germline V CDR1 and CDR2: SGHTA, FQGTGA. CDR3 coding DNA: TGTGCCAGCAGCCCCGTCGACAGCCCCACCTATGGCTACACCTTC. This translates into CASSPVDSPTYGYTF.